This T cell receptor beta chain derives from a study of blood T cell repertoires in COVID-19. At the level of the study: Samples came from the United States, Italy and Spain, spanning acute and convalescent COVID-19. The analysed material was cDNA or gDNA that came from T cells, B-cell-depleted T cells, or PBMCs.

Trimming cost V 5 bases and J 2 bases, with 13 bases left between them. This CDR3 comprises 14 residues. Germline CDR1 is MNHEY and CDR2 is SMNVEV (reference sequence). As handled by the study authors: Estimates of nucleated cell counts were drawn from the amplification of reference gene primers. Produced via immunoSEQ multiplex PCR; TCRdb's table is partial and in-frame only. The DNA was the basis for D and trimming; V, J and clone size are from that table. The sample has roughly 160,000 clones, around 80% seen once. V and J are TRBV27 and TRBJ2-7; D may be TRBD2 (6 bases). This TCR came from a woman aged 70 to 79 who had recovered from COVID-19. Source material: peripheral blood. This CDR3 reads CASSRAGRPYEQYF. The CDR3 DNA is TGTGCCAGCAGTCGCGCGGGGAGACCCTACGAGCAGTACTTC.